This T cell receptor beta chain originates from a study of shared clonotypes between healthy human individuals. Splitting of each subset's genomic DNA was done evenly across several immunoSEQ plates. TCRdb keeps only in-frame clones here, not all; method: immunoSEQ multiplex PCR. The sample carries approximately 620,000 clones, 97% recorded once. The study, taken as a whole, reports: Sample collection involved blood only; tissue repertoires are likely different. Limitation of the genetic and exposure-history diversity represented came from the few donors.

This clone has only one observation. What it binds is unknown. Other nucleotide sequences from this sample produce the same CDR3. The donors were all Caucasian adults (living in Nashville, Tennessee). The CDR3 consists of 13 residues. V shed 0 bases and J shed 1 base, with 4 bases lying between them. Germline CDR1 reads SGHRS; CDR2 reads YFSETQ. The sample consisted of naive CD4+ T cells sorted from blood. Noted subset: CD45RA+ positively selected. This TCR was sampled from a woman aged 25 to 39 in good health. The chain combines TRBV5-1 with TRBJ1-1; no reliable D call. Here the CDR3 DNA reads TGCGCCAGCAGCTTGGGGAGGAACACTGAAGCTTTCTTT. Translation: CASSLGRNTEAFF. The full variable domain, rest sourced from reference TRBV5-1 and TRBJ1-1, is KAGVTQTPRYLIKTRGQQVTLSCSPISGHRSVSWYQQTPGQGLQFLFEYFSETQRNKGNFPGRFSGRQFSNSRSEMNVSTLELGDSALYLCASSLGRNTEAFFGQGTRLTVV.